This T cell receptor beta chain was identified in a study of blood T cell repertoires in COVID-19. V lost 6 bases to trimming and J lost 5 bases, with 31 bases between them. This CDR3 has 20 amino acids. The germline CDR1 and CDR2 sequences are MDHEN and SYDVKM. Original processing notes: Reference gene primer amplification yielded estimated nucleated cell counts. Sequenced by immunoSEQ multiplex PCR; TCRdb stores in-frame clones only, minus some. V and J calls and clone size are given by that table; D and trimming were obtained from the DNA. The table shows around 95,000 clones, with about 90% occurring only once. This clone was recorded only once.

The sequence was collected from a human donor in a cohort sampled during active COVID-19. The V call is TRBV28, the J call TRBJ2-2; maybe TRBD2 (6 bases). Sequencing was performed on peripheral blood. The CDR3 DNA reads as TGTGCCAGCAGCCGTAGGGTCCATTTTTCCCAGGGAGGATGGACCGGGGAGCTGTTTTTT. Translating gives CASSRRVHFSQGGWTGELFF.